These 22 T cell receptor beta chains came from one sample sequenced in a study of T-cell memory formation after mild COVID-19. Using its own MiXCR run on the 5' RACE reads, TCRdb lists one record per CDR3 protein. Of about 190,000 distinct CDR3 sequences detected, around 17% appear once; the ten largest clones hold roughly 2.3%. Sequenced: PBMCs or a T cell subset sorted from them (not recorded which). The receptor set was obtained from an adult woman who had mild COVID-19 (a few samples of this study predate the infection). Cell type and time point are not known.

V is TRBV6-1 and J is TRBJ1-1; D is ambiguous. The V end lost 2 bases, the J end lost 0 bases, and 16 bases lay between the germline ends. CDR1 is MNHNS, CDR2 SASEGT, per germline. The CDR3 consists of 17 residues. CDR3 nucleotides: TGTGCCAGCAGTGAATTTGAAGCCGGACGAATGAACACTGAAGCTTTCTTT. Its translation is CASSEFEAGRMNTEAFF.

The chain employs TRBV2 and TRBJ1-3; D is undetermined. The CDR3 consists of 15 residues. CDR1 is SNHLY and CDR2 is FYNNEI in the germline V gene. V dropped 5 bases and J dropped 0 bases, with 11 bases sitting between them. The CDR3 DNA reads TGTGCCAGCAGTCCGCGCGTTAGCTCTGGAAACACCATATATTTT. Translating it yields CASSPRVSSGNTIYF.

This clonotype has just a few counts. J is TRBJ2-3 and V is TRBV5-1; 9 bases align to TRBD2. CDR1 is SGHRS, CDR2 YFSETQ, per germline. The CDR3 extends over 16 amino acids. V lost 2 bases and J lost 0; bases outside the gene matches: 4. CDR3 DNA: TGCGCCAGCAGCTTAGCTAGCGGGGCTAGCACAGATACGCAGTATTTT. This gives the protein CASSLASGASTDTQYF.

V and J are TRBV3-1 and TRBJ1-3; 8 bases match TRBD1. The CDR3 spans 17 residues. Losses at the gene ends were 0 bases for V and 2 bases for J; bases not matched to a gene: 6. Germline V lookup: CDR1 LGHDT, CDR2 YNNKEL (reference sequence). CDR3 nucleotides: TGTGCCAGCAGCCAAGATTGGACAGGGAGGCCTGGAAACACCATATATTTT. It translates to CASSQDWTGRPGNTIYF.

This clonotype has more than one count but fewer than ten. The rearrangement uses TRBV29-1 and TRBJ1-2; tentative D call: TRBD1 (5 bases). Germline CDR1 reads SQVTM; CDR2 reads ANQGSEA. The V gene lost 7 bases and the J gene lost 4 bases, with 10 bases spanning the gap. This CDR3 is 11 amino acids long. CDR3 in amino acids: CSAWGTYGYTF. CDR3 DNA sequence: TGCAGCGCCTGGGGGACCTATGGCTACACCTTC.

There are a few counts of this clonotype. This rearrangement joins TRBV7-2 to TRBJ2-7; 8 bases align to TRBD1. The length of the CDR3 is 13 residues. Germline-derived CDR1 and CDR2 are SGHTA and FQGNSA. V trimming: 4 bases; J trimming: 2 bases; junction bases outside the gene matches: 1. The DNA for the CDR3 is TGTGCCAGCAGCTCAGGGGGCCCCTACGAGCAGTACTTC. It codes for CASSSGGPYEQYF.

The V call is TRBV2, the J call TRBJ2-7, with D tentatively TRBD1 or TRBD2 (5 bases each). The germline V gene encodes CDR1 SNHLY and CDR2 FYNNEI. V lost 9 bases to trimming and J lost 0 bases, with 18 bases between them. The CDR3 sequence is 15 residues long. The CDR3: CAREERDRSSYEQYF. The CDR3 DNA reads as TGTGCCAGAGAGGAGAGGGACCGGAGCTCCTACGAGCAGTACTTC. Based on the CDR3 plus reference TRBV2 and TRBJ2-7, the full variable domain is EPEVTQTPSHQVTQMGQEVILRCVPISNHLYFYWYRQILGQKVEFLVSFYNNEISEKSEIFDDQFSVERPDGSNFTLKIRSTKLEDSAMYFCAREERDRSSYEQYFGPGTRLTVT.

This clonotype was seen repeatedly, ten times or more. CDR3 loop: CSVRGTGYGNTIYF. The CDR3, as DNA: TGCAGCGTGCGCGGGACAGGGTATGGAAACACCATATATTTT. The V call is TRBV29-1, the J call TRBJ1-3; 9 bases are shared with TRBD1. The CDR3 extends over 14 amino acids. V trimming: 6 bases; J trimming: 3 bases; junction bases outside the gene matches: 6. Germline CDR1 and CDR2: SQVTM and ANQGSEA.

The rearrangement links TRBV12-3 or TRBV12-4 to TRBJ2-5, with TRBD1 identical over 7 bases. Trimming at V came to 3 bases and at J to 3 bases, leaving 4 bases not matched to a gene. This CDR3 comprises 14 residues. DNA of the CDR3: TGTGCCAGCAGTTTCGTAGGGGGCGAAGAGACCCAGTACTTC. This codes for CASSFVGGEETQYF.

The chain recombines TRBV9 with TRBJ2-2; D gene uncertain. The V gene lost 3 bases and the J gene lost 2 bases, with 11 bases spanning the gap. This CDR3 spans 15 amino acids. Germline CDR1 SGDLS, CDR2 YYNGEE. The CDR3 sequence: CASSESGVNTGELFF. For the CDR3, the DNA is TGTGCCAGCAGCGAGAGTGGTGTAAACACCGGGGAGCTGTTTTTT.

This chain links TRBV25-1 with TRBJ1-1; D is perhaps TRBD1 (6 bases). V gave up 4 bases and J gave up 1 base, with 13 bases separating them. The CDR3 consists of 15 residues. Germline-derived CDR1 and CDR2 are MGHDK and SYGVNS. CDR3 sequence reads: CASSVAGTQNTEAFF. The CDR3 DNA reads as TGTGCCAGCAGTGTCGCCGGGACACAGAACACTGAAGCTTTCTTT.

This chain joins TRBV9 and TRBJ1-2, with TRBD1 matching 10 bases. J was trimmed by 4 bases and V by 3 bases; bases with no gene match: 6. The CDR3 is made up of 15 amino acids. The germline V gene has CDR1 SGDLS and CDR2 YYNGEE. This CDR3 reads CASSAGQGHFYGYTF. The CDR3 DNA reads TGTGCCAGCAGCGCGGGACAGGGGCACTTCTATGGCTACACCTTC. The whole variable domain, filled in from reference TRBV9 and TRBJ1-2, reads DSGVTQTPKHLITATGQRVTLRCSPRSGDLSVYWYQQSLDQGLQFLIQYYNGEERAKGNILERFSAQQFPDLHSELNLSSLELGDSALYFCASSAGQGHFYGYTFGSGTRLTVV.

V is TRBV20-1 and J is TRBJ1-5; D is unclear. Trimming cost V 0 bases and J 8 bases, with 14 bases left between them. The CDR3 spans 14 residues. Germline V gene lookup returns CDR1 DFQATT and CDR2 SNEGSKA (reference sequence). DNA for the CDR3: TGCAGTGCTAGAGAACACCCTAGCAGGAAGCCCCAGCATTTT. It translates to CSAREHPSRKPQHF.

This clonotype has only a few counts. J is TRBJ2-7 and V is TRBV5-1; TRBD1 or TRBD2 may be the D gene (6 bases each). CDR1 SGHRS and CDR2 YFSETQ come from the germline V gene. This CDR3 is built from 13 residues. Trimming took 4 bases from V and 6 from J, leaving 14 bases between them. CDR3 bases: TGCGCCAGCAGCCCTAGCGCAGGGGTCGAGCAGTACTTC. Protein product: CASSPSAGVEQYF.

The table lists this clonotype with a few counts. CDR3 coding DNA: TGCGCCAGCAGCCAAGGGGGTCTAGCGGGGAGACCATCCTACAATGAGCAGTTCTTC. Translated, it gives CASSQGGLAGRPSYNEQFF. The genes are TRBV4-1 and TRBJ2-1; 9 bases map to TRBD2. CDR1 MGHRA and CDR2 YSYEKL come from the germline V gene. The V segment lost 1 base and the J segment 1 base; nucleotides outside the gene matches: 11. CDR3 size: 19 residues.

V usage is TRBV25-1 and J usage is TRBJ1-2; tentative D call: TRBD1 (6 bases). CDR1 MGHDK and CDR2 SYGVNS come from the germline V gene. The CDR3 spans 14 residues. Trimming removed 4 bases at V and 7 bases at J, with 16 bases between. The chain's CDR3 is CASSVSGVASGYTF. The CDR3 DNA sequence: TGTGCCAGCAGTGTATCAGGGGTCGCAAGTGGCTACACCTTC.

This clonotype was observed a few times. The chain uses TRBV10-3 and TRBJ2-3; TRBD2 agrees at 7 bases. CDR3 length: 14 residues. With V trimmed by 7 bases and J by 4 bases, 8 bases remained unmatched. CDR1 and CDR2 from the germline V gene are ENHRY and SYGVKD. CDR3 amino acids: CAIKAGESADTQYF. For the CDR3, the DNA is TGTGCCATCAAGGCGGGAGAGTCTGCAGATACGCAGTATTTT.

This clonotype came up a few times. This chain links TRBV5-5 with TRBJ2-7; D perhaps matches TRBD1 (6 bases). The CDR3 consists of 15 residues. Germline V gene sequence: CDR1 SGHKS, CDR2 YYEKEE (reference sequence). The V end lost 4 bases, the J end lost 0 bases, and 14 bases lay between the germline ends. The chain's CDR3 is CASSVGQIFSYEQYF. The CDR3 bases are TGTGCCAGCAGCGTTGGACAGATATTCTCCTACGAGCAGTACTTC. Together with reference TRBV5-5 and TRBJ2-7, the CDR3 gives the full variable domain: DAGVTQSPTHLIKTRGQQVTLRCSPISGHKSVSWYQQVLGQGPQFIFQYYEKEERGRGNFPDRFSARQFPNYSSELNVNALLLGDSALYLCASSVGQIFSYEQYFGPGTRLTVT.

The chain employs TRBV7-3 and TRBJ2-7; 11 nucleotides agree with TRBD2. J gave up 4 bases and V 5 bases, and 10 bases lay outside the gene matches. This CDR3 has 16 amino acids. Germline-derived CDR1 and CDR2 are SGHTA and FQGTGA. In DNA, the CDR3 is TGTGCCAGCAGCCTAGACCGACTAGCGGGGAGGTACGAGCAGTACTTC. Protein product: CASSLDRLAGRYEQYF.

This clonotype has at least ten counts. The gene calls are TRBV4-2 and TRBJ2-1; 11 positions agree with TRBD2. CDR3 length: 14 amino acids. Germline V gene sequence: CDR1 LGHNA, CDR2 YNFKEQ. The J segment lost 9 bases and the V segment lost 4 bases, leaving 5 bases of the junction unmatched. CDR3 DNA sequence: TGTGCCAGCAGCCCGACTAGCGGGATGGCTGAGCAGTTCTTC. It yields the protein CASSPTSGMAEQFF.

This clonotype was picked up a small number of times. The chain links TRBV5-4 to TRBJ1-2; the match to TRBD1 covers 10 bases. V lost 3 bases and J lost 6; bases outside the gene matches: 5. CDR1 and CDR2 (germline): SGHNT, YYREEE (reference sequence). There are 14 residues in the CDR3. CDR3 residues: CASSYRDRGDGYTF. The CDR3 DNA sequence: TGTGCCAGCAGCTACCGGGACAGGGGAGATGGCTACACCTTC.

The chain carries TRBV5-1 and TRBJ2-2; D gene unclear. V dropped 0 bases and J dropped 4 bases, with 10 bases sitting between them. The germline V gene encodes CDR1 SGHRS and CDR2 YFSETQ. The CDR3 contains 15 residues. This chain's CDR3 is CASSLGRRGTGELFF. DNA of the CDR3: TGCGCCAGCAGCTTGGGCCGAAGAGGCACCGGGGAGCTGTTTTTT. The full variable domain, with the rest looked up from reference TRBV5-1 and TRBJ2-2, is KAGVTQTPRYLIKTRGQQVTLSCSPISGHRSVSWYQQTPGQGLQFLFEYFSETQRNKGNFPGRFSGRQFSNSRSEMNVSTLELGDSALYLCASSLGRRGTGELFFGEGSRLTVL.